This entry lists 10 T cell receptor beta chains sequenced from one sample in a study of CD8 T cells in Susac syndrome. About 0.5 to 1 ug RNA was reverse transcribed with random hexamers. One entry per CDR3 protein, called by TCRdb with MiXCR from the immunoSEQ multiplex PCR reads. The table includes about 200,000 distinct CDR3 sequences, approximately 96% detected once. The sequenced sample was CD4+ T cells from PBMCs. The receptors shown here come from a human donor with multiple sclerosis.

This clonotype was seen once. The chain carries TRBV6-2 or TRBV6-3 and TRBJ2-7; 12 bases fit TRBD2. This CDR3 has 15 amino acids. V trimming: 5 bases; J trimming: 3 bases; junction bases outside the gene matches: 5. CDR1 is MNHEY and CDR2 is SVGEGT in the germline V gene. This CDR3 reads CASSTRLAGVYEQYF. The CDR3 bases are TGTGCCAGCAGTACCCGACTAGCGGGGGTCTACGAGCAGTACTTC.

The rearrangement joins TRBV19 to TRBJ1-6; TRBD1 matches at 8 bases. The CDR3 totals 17 residues. The V gene's germline CDR1 is LNHDA and CDR2 SQIVND (reference sequence). Trimming removed 6 bases from V and 0 bases from J; junction bases left unmatched: 7. CDR3 sequence reads: CASRRTGTNSYNSPLHF. CDR3 DNA: TGTGCCAGTAGACGGACAGGGACAAACTCCTATAATTCACCCCTCCACTTT.

This chain links TRBV6-2 or TRBV6-3 with TRBJ2-3, with D uncertain. Trimming took off 7 bases at V and 4 bases at J, with 12 bases between the two ends. Germline values: CDR1 MNHEY, CDR2 SVGEGT. The CDR3 extends over 13 amino acids. The CDR3 bases are TGTGCCAGCACTAGGGTAGGTGCAGATACGCAGTATTTT. Its translation: CASTRVGADTQYF.

The chain couples TRBV5-1 to TRBJ1-1; tentative D call: TRBD1 (5 bases). The CDR3 runs 13 residues. Germline V gives CDR1 SGHRS, CDR2 YFSETQ. V lost 3 bases to trimming and J lost 7 bases, with 13 bases between them. CDR3 region: CASSSNGGNEAFF. CDR3 DNA sequence: TGCGCCAGCAGCTCAAATGGGGGGAATGAAGCTTTCTTT.

In nucleotides, the CDR3 is TGTGCCAGCAGTTCTCAGGGATCTGGAAACACCATATATTTT. This translates into CASSSQGSGNTIYF. V and J are TRBV6-5 and TRBJ1-3; maybe TRBD1 (5 bases). V gave up 4 bases and J gave up 1 base, with 8 bases separating them. This CDR3 contains 14 residues. The germline gives CDR1 MNHEY, CDR2 SVGAGI.

The chain has TRBV21-1 and TRBJ1-5. TRBV21-1 is deemed a pseudogene. This CDR3 region has 11 residues. CDR3 loop: CASSNAGYEHF. In DNA, the CDR3 is TGTGCCAGCAGCAACGCAGGGTACGAGCATTTT.

J is TRBJ1-2 and V is TRBV7-3, with 9 bases matching TRBD1. The CDR3 is made up of 12 amino acids. Trimming at V came to 5 bases and at J to 6 bases, leaving 1 base not matched to a gene. CDR1 is SGHTA, CDR2 FQGTGA, per germline. The CDR3, as DNA: TGTGCCAGCAGCCGGACAGGGGATGGCTACACCTTC. Amino acid sequence: CASSRTGDGYTF. Complete variable domain (other parts from reference TRBV7-3 and TRBJ1-2): GAGVSQTPSNKVTEKGKYVELRCDPISGHTALYWYRQSLGQGPEFLIYFQGTGAADDSGLPNDRFFAVRPEGSVSTLKIQRTERGDSAVYLCASSRTGDGYTFGSGTRLTVV.

The chain uses TRBV12-3 or TRBV12-4 and TRBJ1-1, with 7 bases identical to TRBD1. CDR3 length: 14 amino acids. The trim removed 6 bases at V and 1 base at J, leaving 5 bases unmatched. The CDR3 loop reads CASRKTGRNTEAFF. The CDR3 nucleotides are TGTGCCAGCAGGAAGACAGGGAGGAACACTGAAGCTTTCTTT.

V is TRBV2 and J is TRBJ2-7; D unclear. The CDR3 sequence is 13 residues long. Germline CDR1 SNHLY, CDR2 FYNNEI. V dropped 3 bases and J dropped 0 bases, with 6 bases sitting between them. The CDR3 DNA is TGTGCCAGCAGTGACCCTAGCTCCTACGAGCAGTACTTC. It codes for CASSDPSSYEQYF.

The gene calls are TRBV2 and TRBJ1-2, with TRBD1 as a possible D gene (6 bases). Germline CDR1 SNHLY, CDR2 FYNNEI. The CDR3 loop spans 14 amino acids. V was clipped by 6 bases and J by 1 base, with 12 bases between them. CDR3 sequence reads: CASRQTGNNYGYTF. For the CDR3, the DNA is TGTGCCAGCAGACAAACAGGGAATAACTATGGCTACACCTTC.